This T cell receptor beta chain stems from a study of long-term antiretroviral therapy in people with HIV. Investigators performed immunoSEQ version v3.0 at survey level. This table comes from immunoSEQ multiplex PCR, and its TCRdb copy is limited to in-frame clones, with some not included. The table shows about 33,000 clones, with about three quarters occurring only once. CDR1 and CDR2 (germline): WSHSY, SAAADI. V lost 0 bases and J lost 5; bases outside the gene matches: 9. CDR3 length: 17 amino acids. This clonotype was sampled from a woman aged 45-65 years with HIV. The source material was unsorted PBMCs, sampled 3.1 years after starting antiretroviral therapy. The rearrangement links TRBV10-2 to TRBJ2-5; 10 bases are shared with TRBD2. The CDR3 sequence: CASSESPSGGALETQYF. CDR3 nucleotide sequence: TGCGCCAGCAGTGAGTCTCCCAGCGGGGGGGCTCTGGAGACCCAGTACTTC.